The sequence of this T cell receptor (beta chain) was determined in a study of blood T cell repertoires in COVID-19. Whole-study context: Samples of COVID-19 (acute and convalescent) were obtained from the United States, Italy and Spain. T cells, B-cell-depleted T cells, or PBMCs supplied cDNA or gDNA.

CDR1 and CDR2 from the germline V gene are MNHEY and SMNVEV (reference sequence). The ends lost 2 bases at V and 1 base at J; junction bases unmatched: 10. The CDR3 spans 17 residues. In the study's own analysis: Reference gene primer amplification gave estimated nucleated cell counts. Profiling relied on immunoSEQ multiplex PCR, and the TCRdb table lists in-frame clones only, not all of them. V, J and clone size were drawn from that table, and D and trimming were deduced from the DNA. The table lists about 80,000 clones, roughly four fifths of them singletons. This TCR derives from a woman in her 70s with acute or convalescent COVID-19. Sequenced material: peripheral blood. The V and J genes are TRBV27 and TRBJ1-1; 7 nucleotides match TRBD1. The DNA of the CDR3 is TGTGCCAGCAGTTTAAAGGGACAGAGCAGGACGAACACTGAAGCTTTCTTT. It is translated as CASSLKGQSRTNTEAFF.